Listed here are 5 T cell receptor beta chains from one sample, sequenced in a study of blood T cell repertoires in COVID-19. Produced via immunoSEQ multiplex PCR; TCRdb's table is partial and in-frame only. This repertoire shows around 250,000 clones, roughly 83% found once; its top ten account for about 4.6%. The sample was peripheral blood. Receptors were obtained from a man aged 55-75 years who had recovered from COVID-19.

The chain uses TRBV13 and TRBJ1-1, with D unclear. Germline values: CDR1 PRHDT, CDR2 FYEKMQ (reference sequence). This CDR3 has 13 amino acids. Trimming took 5 bases from V and 1 from J, leaving 8 bases between them. The CDR3 reads CASSRARNTEAFF. The CDR3 nucleotides read TGTGCCAGCAGCAGAGCGAGGAACACTGAAGCTTTCTTT.

The rearrangement uses TRBV5-6 and TRBJ2-1; the match to TRBD2 covers 10 bases. This CDR3 comprises 15 residues. Per the germline V gene, CDR1 is SGHDT and CDR2 is YYEEEE. J gave up 6 bases and V 0 bases, and 3 bases lay outside the gene matches. CDR3 nucleotides: TGTGCCAGCAGCTTGGGGCTAGCGGGAGCCAATGAGCAGTTCTTC. Translation: CASSLGLAGANEQFF.

This chain joins TRBV5-1 and TRBJ2-5; 8 bases match TRBD2. Germline V gene sequence: CDR1 SGHRS, CDR2 YFSETQ. This CDR3 is 13 amino acids long. V shed 3 bases and J 5 bases; nucleotides not matched to a gene: 3. CDR3 nucleotides: TGCGCCAGCAGCTACGGGGGGGCTGAGACCCAGTACTTC. Protein sequence: CASSYGGAETQYF.

This clone was seen just once. This chain uses TRBV3-1 (or the pseudogene TRBV3-2) with TRBJ2-7; no clear D gene. The CDR3 runs to 12 residues. Trimming stripped 4 bases from V and 4 bases from J, with 8 bases between. CDR1 LGHDT and CDR2 YNNKEL come from the germline V gene (reference sequence). The CDR3 here is CASSPFGYEQYF. The CDR3 bases are TGTGCCAGCAGCCCTTTCGGTTACGAGCAGTACTTC.

The chain couples TRBV1 to TRBJ1-6. TRBV1 is a known pseudogene. This CDR3 is built from 14 residues. In DNA, the CDR3 is TGCACCAGCAGCCAAGACCTCACGGGTTCACCCCTCCACTTT. Encoded protein: CTSSQDLTGSPLHF.